This TCR beta chain was found in a study of molecular identifiers for immune sequencing clone quantification. Sorted cells numbering 20,000 to 1,000,000, with 10%, 30% or 50% RNA, yielded the naive CD8 libraries. CDR1 MNHNS and CDR2 SASEGT come from the germline V gene. The CDR3 has 15 residues. V was pared by 8 bases and J by 0 bases, with 7 bases of the junction left unmatched. Using its own MiXCR run on the PCR reads, TCRdb lists one record per CDR3 protein. The top ten clones hold about 1.4% of a sample with 50,000 to 70,000 distinct CDR3 sequences, about a fifth of them seen once. Study findings and constraints: The share of molecules held by clones above 20 RNA copies was over 98% in effector cells and under 1% in naive cells.

Ten or more counts support this clonotype. As yet, its antigen is unknown. The receptor was derived from a human donor in good health. Some libraries in this study had Jurkat cell RNA spiked in. The sequenced sample consisted of naive CD8+ T cells from blood, with Jurkat cell RNA spiked in. Subset given: FACS-sorted CD8+CD4-CCR7+CD45RA+ naive T cells. The rearrangement links TRBV6-1 to TRBJ1-5, with 7 bases that match TRBD1. The CDR3 nucleotides read TGTGCCAGCGCGACAGGGCCATATAGCAATCAGCCCCAGCATTTT. As protein: CASATGPYSNQPQHF.